A single sample is the source of the 32 T cell receptor beta chains below, sequenced in a study of cytomegalovirus exposure and HLA in healthy donors. The PCR used 60 Vbeta and 13 Jbeta primers. Libraries were prepared by immunoSEQ multiplex PCR; TCRdb keeps only in-frame clonotypes and omits some of them. The sample records about 130,000 clones, approximately 85% being singletons. Sequenced: PBMCs. All receptors derive from a boy younger than 18 in good health and CMV-seronegative.

The J gene is TRBJ2-7, the V gene TRBV7-6; 10 positions match TRBD1. J gave up 3 bases and V 4 bases, and 12 bases lay outside the gene matches. The CDR3 spans 17 residues. Per the germline V gene, CDR1 is SGHVS and CDR2 is FNYEAQ. Here the CDR3 DNA reads TGTGCCAGCAGCTCCTGGGCGGGACAGGGGAGTATCTACGAGCAGTACTTC. It specifies CASSSWAGQGSIYEQYF. The whole variable domain, remainder taken from reference TRBV7-6 and TRBJ2-7, is GAGVSQSPRYKVTKRGQDVALRCDPISGHVSLYWYRQALGQGPEFLTYFNYEAQQDKSGLPNDRFSAERPEGSISTLTIQRTEQRDSAMYRCASSSWAGQGSIYEQYFGPGTRLTVT.

This chain links TRBV2 with TRBJ2-4; possibly TRBD1 for D (6 bases). With 8 bases removed from V and 5 bases from J, the gap between germline ends came to 13 bases. The CDR3 is made up of 13 amino acids. Germline V gene data show CDR1 as SNHLY and CDR2 as FYNNEI. The CDR3 protein is CASLGTIENIQYF. The CDR3, as DNA: TGTGCCAGCTTGGGGACAATTGAAAACATTCAGTACTTC.

The V and J genes are TRBV5-1 and TRBJ2-7; TRBD1 matches at 9 bases. The CDR3 runs to 14 residues. After removal of 5 bases from V and 2 bases from J, the junction contained 5 bases not matched to a gene. The V gene's germline CDR1 is SGHRS and CDR2 YFSETQ. The CDR3 here is CASRPGQGTYEQYF. CDR3 nucleotide sequence: TGCGCCAGCAGGCCGGGACAGGGTACCTACGAGCAGTACTTC. Together with reference TRBV5-1 and TRBJ2-7, the CDR3 gives the full variable domain: KAGVTQTPRYLIKTRGQQVTLSCSPISGHRSVSWYQQTPGQGLQFLFEYFSETQRNKGNFPGRFSGRQFSNSRSEMNVSTLELGDSALYLCASRPGQGTYEQYFGPGTRLTVT.

This rearrangement joins TRBV7-9 to TRBJ2-1, with D unresolved. Germline loops: CDR1 SEHNR, CDR2 FQNEAQ (reference sequence). The V gene lost 5 bases and the J gene lost 0 bases, with 11 bases spanning the gap. The CDR3 has 15 residues. CDR3 sequence reads: CASSQTTSSYNEQFF. The CDR3, as DNA: TGTGCCAGCAGCCAAACGACAAGCTCCTACAATGAGCAGTTCTTC.

As to this clone: Other DNA sequences within the sample encode an identical CDR3. This sequence joins TRBV5-1 and TRBJ1-2, with TRBD1 matching over 7 bases. The trim removed 0 bases at V and 4 bases at J, leaving 3 bases unmatched. This CDR3 has 14 amino acids. Germline V gene data show CDR1 as SGHRS and CDR2 as YFSETQ. The CDR3 DNA sequence: TGCGCCAGCAGCTTGGGACAGGGATCCTATGGCTACACCTTC. This translates into CASSLGQGSYGYTF.

The J gene is TRBJ2-1, the V gene TRBV30, with 8 bases identical to TRBD2. The CDR3 spans 17 residues. The V gene end was trimmed by 0 bases and the J gene end by 8 bases; junction bases not matched to a gene: 15. Germline V lookup: CDR1 GTSNPN, CDR2 SVGIG (reference sequence). The CDR3 region is CAWSVLAGTSTSHEQFF. The CDR3 region has the DNA TGTGCCTGGAGTGTCTTGGCGGGGACTAGTACGTCGCATGAGCAGTTCTTC.

In its sample, this clone was seen a few times. The gene calls are TRBV6-6 and TRBJ1-1; 7 bases align to TRBD1. Germline assignment: CDR1 MNHNY and CDR2 SVGAGI (reference sequence). With V trimmed by 5 bases and J by 3 bases, 9 bases remained unmatched. This CDR3 contains 15 residues. For the CDR3, the DNA is TGTGCCAGCAGTGGACACGACAGGGCAGACACTGAAGCTTTCTTT. Its translation: CASSGHDRADTEAFF.

This clone was observed a handful of times. The chain employs TRBV15 and TRBJ2-7; 8 bases line up with TRBD2. The CDR3 extends over 14 amino acids. The V and J ends lost 0 bases and 7 bases, in that order; junction bases with no gene match: 5. Germline CDR1 reads LNHNV; CDR2 reads YYDKDF (reference sequence). The DNA for the CDR3 is TGTGCCACCAGCAGAGACCTTGCGGGGGGAGAGCAGTACTTC. It yields the protein CATSRDLAGGEQYF. Full variable domain (rest looked up from reference TRBV15 and TRBJ2-7): DAMVIQNPRYQVTQFGKPVTLSCSQTLNHNVMYWYQQKSSQAPKLLFHYYDKDFNNEADTPDNFQSRRPNTSFCFLDIRSPGLGDTAMYLCATSRDLAGGEQYFGPGTRLTVT.

The chain recombines TRBV6-5 with TRBJ2-7, with a possible D match to TRBD2 (5 bases). Germline-derived CDR1 and CDR2 are MNHEY and SVGAGI. V lost 2 bases and J 3 bases, leaving 11 bases between the germline ends. There are 14 residues in the CDR3. CDR3 loop: CASSYGGEHYEQYF. The CDR3 DNA is TGTGCCAGCAGTTACGGTGGGGAGCACTACGAGCAGTACTTC.

This clone was counted a few times. The chain couples TRBV7-9 to TRBJ2-2; TRBD2 matches at 7 bases. This CDR3 comprises 14 residues. The V gene's germline CDR1 is SEHNR and CDR2 FQNEAQ (reference sequence). Trimming took 6 bases from V and 6 from J; bases not matched to a gene: 7. The chain's CDR3 is CASRGLVSAGELFF. In DNA, the CDR3 is TGTGCCAGCAGAGGACTAGTTTCGGCCGGGGAGCTGTTTTTT.

The chain recombines TRBV6-1 with TRBJ1-1, with a weak D call TRBD1 (5 bases). Looked up from germline, CDR1 is MNHNS and CDR2 is SASEGT. This CDR3 has 14 residues. V was cut by 10 bases and J by 0 bases, with 15 bases left in between. The CDR3: CATGGAVMNTEAFF. CDR3 coding DNA: TGTGCCACCGGGGGAGCAGTTATGAACACTGAAGCTTTCTTT.

In regard to this clone: Other DNA sequences within the sample encode an identical CDR3. The chain combines TRBV9 with TRBJ2-2, with TRBD2 identical over 7 bases. The germline V gene has CDR1 SGDLS and CDR2 YYNGEE. The CDR3 runs 15 residues. With V trimmed by 0 bases and J by 4 bases, 3 bases remained unmatched. The DNA for the CDR3 is TGTGCCAGCAGCGTAGGGGGGGGAGTCACCGGGGAGCTGTTTTTT. It is translated as CASSVGGGVTGELFF.

CDR3 in amino acids: CASSLGRGDQETQYF. CDR3 coding DNA: TGCGCCAGCAGCTTGGGTCGCGGAGACCAAGAGACCCAGTACTTC. J is TRBJ2-5 and V is TRBV5-1; D gene uncertain. Germline lookup yields CDR1 SGHRS and CDR2 YFSETQ. The germline V and J ends were trimmed by 0 bases and 0 bases, with 9 bases remaining between them. The CDR3 is 15 residues long.

The CDR3 is CSVGQCGNEQFF. The CDR3 region has the DNA TGCAGCGTTGGACAATGTGGGAATGAGCAGTTCTTC. The rearrangement joins TRBV29-1 to TRBJ2-1, with unresolved D. This CDR3 contains 12 residues. Germline loops: CDR1 SQVTM, CDR2 ANQGSEA. Trimming shortened V by 4 bases and J by 7 bases, and 11 bases separated the two germline ends.

The chain recombines TRBV9 with TRBJ2-1, with no clear D. This CDR3 has 11 amino acids. Trimming removed 7 bases at V and 4 bases at J, with 6 bases between. Germline values: CDR1 SGDLS, CDR2 YYNGEE. The CDR3 protein is CASAAYNEQFF. The CDR3 DNA follows: TGTGCCAGCGCGGCGTACAATGAGCAGTTCTTC.

The chain combines TRBV10-3 with TRBJ1-2, with 8 bases lining up with TRBD1. The V segment lost 3 bases and the J segment 6 bases; nucleotides outside the gene matches: 3. The CDR3 runs 13 residues. Germline V gives CDR1 ENHRY, CDR2 SYGVKD. The CDR3 region has the DNA TGTGCCATCAGTGAAACAGGGGGGGATGGCTACACCTTC. Its translation is CAISETGGDGYTF.

The rearrangement uses TRBV5-4 and TRBJ2-3; 9 bases align to TRBD2. V shed 1 base, J shed 2 bases, and the junction held 5 bases outside the gene matches. Germline assignment: CDR1 SGHNT and CDR2 YYREEE (reference sequence). CDR3 length: 16 amino acids. CDR3 amino acids: CASSLLTSGPTDTQYF. The DNA for the CDR3 is TGTGCCAGCAGCTTGCTTACTAGCGGGCCCACAGATACGCAGTATTTT.

V usage is TRBV7-9 and J usage is TRBJ2-4; TRBD1 matches at 8 bases. V lost 4 bases and J lost 2; bases outside the gene matches: 10. This CDR3 has 17 amino acids. Germline assignment: CDR1 SEHNR and CDR2 FQNEAQ (reference sequence). CDR3 protein: CASSSDRGILTKNIQYF. Here the CDR3 DNA reads TGTGCCAGCAGCTCAGACAGGGGCATTTTAACCAAAAACATTCAGTACTTC.

J is TRBJ2-1 and V is TRBV20-1; TRBD1 is a possible D gene (5 bases). The CDR3 consists of 11 residues. From germline, CDR1 is DFQATT and CDR2 SNEGSKA (reference sequence). Deletions cut 5 bases from V and 9 bases from J, with 11 bases between. CDR3 coding DNA: TGCAGTGCTGGGCAGGGCATTGAGCAGTTCTTC. Its protein product is CSAGQGIEQFF.

This clone appeared a few times. This chain joins TRBV4-3 and TRBJ2-7; the match to TRBD2 covers 10 bases. The CDR3 is 16 residues long. The ends lost 0 bases at V and 6 bases at J; junction bases unmatched: 8. CDR1 is LGHNA, CDR2 YSLEER, per germline. As DNA, the CDR3 is TGCGCCAGCAGCCAAGAAATGGCTAGCGGGAGTCGCGAGCAGTACTTC. Its protein is CASSQEMASGSREQYF.

V gene TRBV18 combines with J gene TRBJ1-1; 9 nucleotides match TRBD1. CDR1 is KGHSH and CDR2 is LQKENI in the germline V gene. J was trimmed by 2 bases and V by 5 bases; bases with no gene match: 6. The CDR3 has 15 amino acids. The CDR3 spells CASSTSGQGNTEAFF. The CDR3 nucleotides read TGTGCCAGCTCAACTTCGGGACAGGGAAACACTGAAGCTTTCTTT.

This clone was counted a few times. V is TRBV4-1 and J is TRBJ2-7, with TRBD2 matching over 10 bases. This CDR3 has 15 residues. Germline V gene lookup returns CDR1 MGHRA and CDR2 YSYEKL. The junction had 3 bases not matched to a gene; V was cut back by 1 base and J by 3 bases. The CDR3 reads CASSQGLAGVYEQYF. The CDR3 nucleotides read TGCGCCAGCAGCCAAGGGCTAGCGGGAGTCTACGAGCAGTACTTC.

This chain connects TRBV5-1 to TRBJ1-2; D uncertain. Trimming left V 4 bases short and J 8 bases short, with 15 bases between. The CDR3 totals 13 residues. Germline lookup yields CDR1 SGHRS and CDR2 YFSETQ. DNA of the CDR3: TGCGCCAGCAGCCTCAACTGGGCAGACGGCTACACCTTC. It is translated as CASSLNWADGYTF.

The J gene is TRBJ1-1, the V gene TRBV7-6, with D possibly matching TRBD1 (6 bases). Germline V lookup: CDR1 SGHVS, CDR2 FNYEAQ. The CDR3 contains 14 residues. V was cut by 2 bases and J by 4 bases, with 11 bases left in between. In DNA form, the CDR3 reads TGTGCCAGCAGCTTATCAGGGGCGCCCACTGAAGCTTTCTTT. Protein: CASSLSGAPTEAFF. Combining the CDR3 with reference TRBV7-6 and TRBJ1-1 gives the whole variable domain GAGVSQSPRYKVTKRGQDVALRCDPISGHVSLYWYRQALGQGPEFLTYFNYEAQQDKSGLPNDRFSAERPEGSISTLTIQRTEQRDSAMYRCASSLSGAPTEAFFGQGTRLTVV.

The rearrangement uses TRBV18 and TRBJ1-2, with 11 nucleotides matching TRBD1. Germline loops: CDR1 KGHSH, CDR2 LQKENI. The length of the CDR3 is 16 residues. The ends lost 5 bases at V and 4 bases at J; junction bases unmatched: 9. The DNA for the CDR3 is TGTGCCAGCTCATTGGGGACAGGGGGACTCTCCTATGGCTACACCTTC. Protein sequence: CASSLGTGGLSYGYTF.

The genes are TRBV10-3 and TRBJ2-6; TRBD1 matches 8 bases. CDR3 size: 15 residues. Germline V gene lookup returns CDR1 ENHRY and CDR2 SYGVKD. V was clipped by 10 bases and J by 0 bases; unmatched bases: 5. CDR3 amino acids: CATGGPNSGANVLTF. The CDR3 nucleotides are TGTGCCACAGGGGGCCCGAACTCTGGGGCCAACGTCCTGACTTTC.

This CDR3 is CASSSGQGSYNEQFF. CDR3 nucleotide sequence: TGTGCCAGCAGCTCGGGACAGGGGTCCTACAATGAGCAGTTCTTC. This chain uses TRBV7-8 with TRBJ2-1; 10 nucleotides line up with TRBD1. The V segment lost 4 bases and the J segment 1 base; nucleotides outside the gene matches: 1. The CDR3 is 15 residues long. Germline-derived CDR1 and CDR2 are SGHVS and FQNEAQ.

This sequence joins TRBV5-6 and TRBJ1-2; D is perhaps TRBD1 (5 bases). Germline V gene lookup returns CDR1 SGHDT and CDR2 YYEEEE. The CDR3 extends over 16 amino acids. V was shortened by 6 bases and J by 4 bases, with 22 bases between the two germline ends. In DNA form, the CDR3 reads TGTGCCAGCACCACCCCCGGGCCAGGGAGGCCCTATGGCTACACCTTC. Its translation: CASTTPGPGRPYGYTF.

The chain has TRBV25-1 and TRBJ2-5; D is perhaps TRBD1 (6 bases). The ends were cut back, 4 bases at V and 2 bases at J, with 11 bases in the middle. Germline V CDR1 and CDR2: MGHDK, SYGVNS. The CDR3 totals 14 residues. CDR3 protein: CASSARQEQETQYF. The CDR3 DNA sequence: TGTGCCAGCAGTGCGAGACAGGAGCAAGAGACCCAGTACTTC.

The chain employs TRBV6-5 and TRBJ2-3; 9 bases are a match to TRBD1. Germline CDR1 reads MNHEY; CDR2 reads SVGAGI. The J segment lost 11 bases and the V segment lost 2 bases, leaving 11 bases of the junction unmatched. This CDR3 contains 15 residues. The CDR3 spells CASSYSPGTGTKQYF. The CDR3 bases are TGTGCCAGCAGTTACAGTCCCGGGACAGGGACGAAGCAGTATTTT.

V and J are TRBV15 and TRBJ2-7; possible D gene TRBD1, 5 bases. The CDR3 covers 15 residues. The germline V gene has CDR1 LNHNV and CDR2 YYDKDF (reference sequence). The V gene lost 4 bases and the J gene lost 3 bases, with 16 bases spanning the gap. In DNA, the CDR3 is TGTGCCACCAGCACCAACTGGGCAGGGAACTACGAGCAGTACTTC. It encodes CATSTNWAGNYEQYF.

A single count supports this clone. This rearrangement joins TRBV19 to TRBJ2-7, with a weak D call TRBD1 (6 bases). This CDR3 comprises 14 residues. Germline CDR1 reads LNHDA; CDR2 reads SQIVND (reference sequence). V lost 5 bases and J lost 3, with 14 bases in between. The CDR3 sequence: CASSPTGLLYEQYF. CDR3 DNA: TGTGCCAGTAGTCCGACAGGTCTACTCTACGAGCAGTACTTC.